These T cell receptor beta chains were read from a single sample in a study of breast tumors, draining lymph nodes, adjacent tissues. TCRdb fed the multiplex PCR reads into MiXCR, producing one record per CDR3 protein. The table has about 270,000 distinct CDR3 sequences, roughly 31% seen once. Sequencing was performed on axillary lymph node tissue. The source is a female donor with breast cancer. Some clones in this sample may be carry-over from other donors' samples. Both conserved end residues are part of each CDR3. A D gene is named only where the DNA matches it firmly. Size tells how often a clone was seen (once, few, many) or the class of an expanded clone, and some rows leave it out.

d_gene: -; j_gene: TRBJ2-5; abundance: many; v_gene: TRBV20-1; CDR3nt: TGCAGTGCTAGTCTCGGGGCCCGCCAAGAGACCCAGTACTTC; CDR3aa: CSASLGARQETQYF
d_gene: -; j_gene: TRBJ2-1; abundance: many; v_gene: TRBV13; CDR3nt: TGTGCCAGCAGCGCGAAGACAGGAAGCAATGAGCAGTTCTTC; CDR3aa: CASSAKTGSNEQFF
d_gene: -; j_gene: TRBJ1-5; abundance: many; v_gene: TRBV12-3/TRBV12-4; CDR3nt: TGTGCCAGCAGTTTAGACCAGGGTATTCAGCCCCAGCATTTT; CDR3aa: CASSLDQGIQPQHF
d_gene: TRBD2; j_gene: TRBJ2-3; abundance: many; v_gene: TRBV19; CDR3nt: TGTGCCAGTAGTATCCTGACCAGCGGGGGAGATACGCAGTATTTT; CDR3aa: CASSILTSGGDTQYF
d_gene: -; j_gene: TRBJ2-1; abundance: -; v_gene: TRBV5-6; CDR3nt: TGTGCCAGCAGCTTGGAGCCTAGCATGCGGAGTGAGCAGTTCTTC; CDR3aa: CASSLEPSMRSEQFF
d_gene: -; j_gene: TRBJ1-2; abundance: many; v_gene: TRBV20-1; CDR3nt: TGCAGTGCCCGAGGGAGGCAGGGGTTGGCTGGCTACACCTTC; CDR3aa: CSARGRQGLAGYTF
d_gene: TRBD1; j_gene: TRBJ1-2; abundance: many; v_gene: TRBV5-5; CDR3nt: TGTGCCAGCAGCTTAACCGGGACAGGAGCCCAAAACTATGGCTACACCTTC; CDR3aa: CASSLTGTGAQNYGYTF
d_gene: TRBD1; j_gene: TRBJ2-7; abundance: many; v_gene: TRBV7-2; CDR3nt: TGTGCCAGCAGCCCCCCCCACAGGGGGCGGAATGAGCAGTACTTC; CDR3aa: CASSPPHRGRNEQYF
d_gene: -; j_gene: TRBJ2-5; abundance: many; v_gene: TRBV30; CDR3nt: TGTGCCTGGAGTGTACGGCTCCAAGAGACCCAGTACTTC; CDR3aa: CAWSVRLQETQYF
d_gene: -; j_gene: TRBJ2-5; abundance: -; v_gene: TRBV7-9; CDR3nt: TGTGCCAGCGGCTTGAGCTCTTTTGGACCCCAGTACTTC; CDR3aa: CASGLSSFGPQYF
d_gene: -; j_gene: TRBJ1-4; abundance: few; v_gene: TRBV29-1; CDR3nt: TGCAGCGTTGGCCTTTACAGGGAAGGGGAAAAACTGTTTTTT; CDR3aa: CSVGLYREGEKLFF
d_gene: TRBD1; j_gene: TRBJ2-5; abundance: once; v_gene: TRBV29-1; CDR3nt: TGCAGCGTCGCCGGGACAGGGGACCGCACAATAGAGACCCAGTACTTT; CDR3aa: CSVAGTGDRTIETQYF
d_gene: -; j_gene: TRBJ1-3; abundance: -; v_gene: TRBV11-3; CDR3nt: TGTGCCAGCAGCCTGAGGTCCGGAACCACCATATATTTT; CDR3aa: CASSLRSGTTIYF
d_gene: TRBD2; j_gene: TRBJ2-7; abundance: many; v_gene: TRBV4-2; CDR3nt: TGTGCCAGCAGCCCTCACGTCCGGGAGGGAAGTATCCACGAGCAGTACTTC; CDR3aa: CASSPHVREGSIHEQYF
d_gene: TRBD1; j_gene: TRBJ1-4; abundance: -; v_gene: TRBV5-4; CDR3nt: TGTGCCAGTAGCCCGCAGGGGGCGCCCAGGGAAAAACTGCTTTTT; CDR3aa: CASSPQGAPREKLLF
d_gene: TRBD1; j_gene: TRBJ1-5; abundance: -; v_gene: TRBV20-1; CDR3nt: TGCAGTGCTAGAGGGGGGGCAGGGGGTCAGCCCCAGCATTTT; CDR3aa: CSARGGAGGQPQHF
d_gene: TRBD1; j_gene: TRBJ1-5; abundance: many; v_gene: TRBV5-8; CDR3nt: TGTGCCAGCAGCGGCGGGACAGGGTCGGGGCAGCCCCAGCATTTT; CDR3aa: CASSGGTGSGQPQHF
d_gene: TRBD1; j_gene: TRBJ2-7; abundance: many; v_gene: TRBV5-6; CDR3nt: TGTGCCAGCAGCGTGGACAGGGGGAGCTCCTACGAGCAGTACTTC; CDR3aa: CASSVDRGSSYEQYF
d_gene: TRBD2; j_gene: TRBJ2-1; abundance: many; v_gene: TRBV4-2; CDR3nt: TGTGCCAGCAGCCCTAATGTAGCGGGAAGGTACAATGAGCAGTTCTTC; CDR3aa: CASSPNVAGRYNEQFF
d_gene: -; j_gene: TRBJ2-2; abundance: many; v_gene: TRBV11-3; CDR3nt: TGTGCCAGCAGCTTAGCCTCGGCCGGGGAGCTGTTTTTT; CDR3aa: CASSLASAGELFF
d_gene: -; j_gene: TRBJ2-7; abundance: many; v_gene: TRBV2; CDR3nt: TGTGCCAGCAGTGTAAGAGGCGAGCAGTACTTC; CDR3aa: CASSVRGEQYF
d_gene: TRBD2; j_gene: TRBJ2-1; abundance: many; v_gene: TRBV20-1; CDR3nt: TGCAGTGCCGATCTAGCGGGAGTAAGGTACAATGAGCAGTTCTTC; CDR3aa: CSADLAGVRYNEQFF
d_gene: TRBD1; j_gene: TRBJ2-7; abundance: many; v_gene: TRBV4-1; CDR3nt: TGCGCCAGCAGCTCGGGGGATGGGACAGGGGGTCGGCAGTACTTC; CDR3aa: CASSSGDGTGGRQYF
d_gene: -; j_gene: TRBJ2-7; abundance: -; v_gene: TRBV3-1; CDR3nt: TGTGCCAGCAGCCAAGATAATGGCAGAATAGCCTACGAGCAGTACTTC; CDR3aa: CASSQDNGRIAYEQYF
d_gene: TRBD1; j_gene: TRBJ2-1; abundance: few; v_gene: TRBV11-2; CDR3nt: TGTGCCAGCAGCTTAGGGCGGGGGATGGGACAGGGTCCTGGGGAGCAGTTCTTC; CDR3aa: CASSLGRGMGQGPGEQFF
d_gene: -; j_gene: TRBJ2-7; abundance: many; v_gene: TRBV20-1; CDR3nt: TGCAGTGCCACCCCAGGGTACGCCTACGAGCAGTACTTC; CDR3aa: CSATPGYAYEQYF
d_gene: TRBD1; j_gene: TRBJ2-2; abundance: many; v_gene: TRBV9; CDR3nt: TGTGCCAGCAGCGGACAGGGTCTCGCCGGGGAGCTGTTTTTT; CDR3aa: CASSGQGLAGELFF
d_gene: -; j_gene: TRBJ1-2; abundance: many; v_gene: TRBV15; CDR3nt: TGTGCCACCAGCCCTAGGGCGGGGGCATCTAATGGCTACACCTTC; CDR3aa: CATSPRAGASNGYTF
d_gene: TRBD2; j_gene: TRBJ2-5; abundance: many; v_gene: TRBV5-1; CDR3nt: TGCGCCAGCAGCCCGGGACTAGCGGACCCCAAGGAGACCCAGTACTTC; CDR3aa: CASSPGLADPKETQYF
d_gene: TRBD1; j_gene: TRBJ1-2; abundance: -; v_gene: TRBV5-4; CDR3nt: TGCGCCAGCAGCACCCAGCCCGGGACAGAGAACTATGGCTACACCTTC; CDR3aa: CASSTQPGTENYGYTF
d_gene: TRBD2; j_gene: TRBJ2-1; abundance: many; v_gene: TRBV20-1; CDR3nt: TGCAGTGCCTGCCGGGCTGCGGGAGTAGGGAATGAGCAGTTCTTC; CDR3aa: CSACRAAGVGNEQFF
d_gene: -; j_gene: TRBJ1-4; abundance: many; v_gene: TRBV11-2; CDR3nt: TGTGCCAGCAGCAGGCGGATGGAGTGGTCTAATGAAAAACTGTTTTTT; CDR3aa: CASSRRMEWSNEKLFF
d_gene: -; j_gene: TRBJ2-1; abundance: few; v_gene: TRBV6-2/TRBV6-3; CDR3nt: TGTGCCAGCAGTTACTCCCAGGGACGGGGCAGCAATGAGCAGTTCTTC; CDR3aa: CASSYSQGRGSNEQFF
d_gene: TRBD2; j_gene: TRBJ2-5; abundance: many; v_gene: TRBV20-1; CDR3nt: TGCAGTGCTAGAGATTTCGGGACTAGCGGGAGTCAGACCCAGTACTTC; CDR3aa: CSARDFGTSGSQTQYF
d_gene: -; j_gene: TRBJ1-2; abundance: many; v_gene: TRBV11-3; CDR3nt: TGTGCCAGCAGCTTAGATGGTAACCGACAGAGGGACGGCTACACCTTC; CDR3aa: CASSLDGNRQRDGYTF
d_gene: -; j_gene: TRBJ2-3; abundance: -; v_gene: TRBV29-1; CDR3nt: TGCAGCCTACTCCTTGTGACAGGAAAAGATACGCAGTATTTT; CDR3aa: CSLLLVTGKDTQYF
d_gene: TRBD2; j_gene: TRBJ2-3; abundance: many; v_gene: TRBV9; CDR3nt: TGTGCCAGCAGCGTATCGATTGGGACTAGCAGGGATTTGGTTGGAGATACGCAGTATTTT; CDR3aa: CASSVSIGTSRDLVGDTQYF
d_gene: -; j_gene: TRBJ2-5; abundance: few; v_gene: TRBV6-1; CDR3nt: TGTGCCAGCAGTGCCCGACCATTCACAGGGAAGACCCAGTACTTC; CDR3aa: CASSARPFTGKTQYF
d_gene: TRBD2; j_gene: TRBJ2-7; abundance: many; v_gene: TRBV5-8; CDR3nt: TGTGCCAGCAGCCGTAGACTAGCGGGAGGGCCCTACGAGCAGTACTTC; CDR3aa: CASSRRLAGGPYEQYF
d_gene: TRBD2; j_gene: TRBJ2-5; abundance: -; v_gene: TRBV12-5; CDR3nt: TGTGCCAGCAGTTTCGCGCAACTAGCGAGAGGGGAGACCCAGTACTTC; CDR3aa: CASSFAQLARGETQYF
d_gene: TRBD2; j_gene: TRBJ2-3; abundance: many; v_gene: TRBV12-3/TRBV12-4; CDR3nt: TGTGCCAGCAGCCCGGGACTAGCGGGAGGTAGGAAAGATACGCAGTATTTT; CDR3aa: CASSPGLAGGRKDTQYF
d_gene: -; j_gene: TRBJ2-5; abundance: many; v_gene: TRBV6-5; CDR3nt: TGTGCCAGCAGGGCAGGGGGGGGCTCGACCCAGTACTTC; CDR3aa: CASRAGGGSTQYF
d_gene: -; j_gene: TRBJ2-2; abundance: many; v_gene: TRBV2; CDR3nt: TGTGCCAGCAGTGGACCGTTCGAGGAGCTGTTTTTT; CDR3aa: CASSGPFEELFF
d_gene: TRBD1; j_gene: TRBJ2-2; abundance: few; v_gene: TRBV4-2; CDR3nt: TGTGCCAGCAGCCAAGAGGGGGCGGGACAGGGGGCCGGGGAGCTGTTTTTT; CDR3aa: CASSQEGAGQGAGELFF
d_gene: TRBD1; j_gene: TRBJ2-3; abundance: few; v_gene: TRBV28; CDR3nt: TGTGCCAGCAGTAGCAAGGACAGGGACACAGATACGCAGTATTTT; CDR3aa: CASSSKDRDTDTQYF
d_gene: TRBD1; j_gene: TRBJ2-5; abundance: -; v_gene: TRBV15; CDR3nt: TGTGCCACCAGAACCGGGACAGGAGAAGAGACCCAGTACTTC; CDR3aa: CATRTGTGEETQYF
d_gene: TRBD2; j_gene: TRBJ2-1; abundance: many; v_gene: TRBV6-4; CDR3nt: TGTGCCAGCAGTGACGGGGCTAGCGGGAGAGGGGGTGAGCAGTTCTTC; CDR3aa: CASSDGASGRGGEQFF
d_gene: TRBD1; j_gene: TRBJ1-5; abundance: many; v_gene: TRBV6-1; CDR3nt: TGTGCCAGCAGTAACCGGGACAGGGGCAATCAGCCCCAGCATTTT; CDR3aa: CASSNRDRGNQPQHF
d_gene: -; j_gene: TRBJ1-1; abundance: -; v_gene: TRBV6-4; CDR3nt: TGTGCCAGCAGTGTTGGGCGGTTTGAAGCTTTCTTT; CDR3aa: CASSVGRFEAFF
d_gene: -; j_gene: TRBJ2-1; abundance: many; v_gene: TRBV15; CDR3nt: TGTGCCACCAGCAGAGTGCACAATGAGCAGTTCTTC; CDR3aa: CATSRVHNEQFF
d_gene: -; j_gene: TRBJ1-5; abundance: -; v_gene: TRBV6-5; CDR3nt: TGTGCCAGCAGACCCCAGGTGGATCAGCCCCAGCATTTT; CDR3aa: CASRPQVDQPQHF
d_gene: TRBD2; j_gene: TRBJ2-3; abundance: many; v_gene: TRBV10-3; CDR3nt: TGTGCCATCGCCGGGACTAGCGGGACCAGCTACACAGATACGCAGTATTTT; CDR3aa: CAIAGTSGTSYTDTQYF
d_gene: -; j_gene: TRBJ1-2; abundance: -; v_gene: TRBV7-9; CDR3nt: TGTGCCAGCAGCTTAGCAGCCACTCGGTACGGCTACACCTTC; CDR3aa: CASSLAATRYGYTF
d_gene: -; j_gene: TRBJ2-7; abundance: many; v_gene: TRBV5-4; CDR3nt: TGTGCCAGCAGCTTGGACATCTACTACGAGCAGTACTTC; CDR3aa: CASSLDIYYEQYF
d_gene: TRBD1; j_gene: TRBJ2-4; abundance: -; v_gene: TRBV20-1; CDR3nt: TGCAGTGCGGACAGGGGGCGGAACATTCAGTACTTC; CDR3aa: CSADRGRNIQYF
d_gene: -; j_gene: TRBJ2-2; abundance: -; v_gene: TRBV9; CDR3nt: TGTGCCAGCAGCGCCTTGACAGGGGAGCTGTTTTTT; CDR3aa: CASSALTGELFF
d_gene: -; j_gene: TRBJ2-6; abundance: many; v_gene: TRBV5-8; CDR3nt: TGTGCCAGCAGCCGTCGGGGAGGTTCCCTCTCTGGGGCCAACGTCCTGACTTTC; CDR3aa: CASSRRGGSLSGANVLTF
d_gene: TRBD2; j_gene: TRBJ2-3; abundance: -; v_gene: TRBV7-6; CDR3nt: TGTGCCAGCAGCTTAGCGGGGGGGACCGGGGCGGATACGCAGTATTTT; CDR3aa: CASSLAGGTGADTQYF
d_gene: -; j_gene: TRBJ2-7; abundance: -; v_gene: TRBV9; CDR3nt: TGTGCCAGCAGCGTCGGGACCCGGCCCGCTTACGAGCAGTACTTC; CDR3aa: CASSVGTRPAYEQYF